This TCR beta chain was captured by sequencing in a study of shared clonotypes between healthy human individuals (TCRdb year 2020). In the study overall: The cohort comprised a couple of women and a few men aged 18 to 49 years. Per donor, three plates each were used for CD4 naive and CD4 memory, two for CD8 naive, and one for CD8 memory. To estimate repertoire size and how much clonotype sharing occurs between individuals, the study deeply sequenced the blood TCR repertoires of roughly 5 healthy adults. Libraries were prepared and TCR repertoires were sequenced by different laboratories using diverse techniques, in order to increase sequencing depth and limit assay-specific biases. Per donor, leukapheresis produced somewhere between about 0.94 and 9 billion PBMCs.

Healthy HIV-negative adults with no recently reported acute infections or vaccinations were included as donors. Only Caucasian adults living in Nashville, Tennessee, USA were represented among the donors. CD4+ T cells were enriched through magnetic negative selection, after which naive cells were positively selected on CD45RA and the remaining negative fraction served as the memory subset. Blood was collected by leukapheresis, and PBMCs were isolated by Ficoll-Histopaque density gradient centrifugation and then cryopreserved in liquid nitrogen vapor phase. Analytical flow cytometry was used to check the purity and quantity of every magnetically sorted T cell population. From each sorted fraction, genomic DNA was isolated and quantified by UV absorbance on a Nanodrop 2000c. Using the deep immunoSEQ assay, multiplex PCR amplified TCR CDR3 regions from genomic DNA. Extracted genomic DNA from each cell subset was distributed evenly across all wells of several immunoSEQ 96-well plates, and each plate was treated as a replicate. For sorted subsets, around 200 ng genomic DNA, equal to 30,000 or so T cell genomes, was loaded into each replicate PCR. Purified libraries were quantified with a Qubit 3.0 fluorometer, sized on a Bioanalyzer 2100, and re-quantified with the KAPA Library Quantification kit. A separate single-read 150-cycle Illumina NextSeq 550 flow cell was used to sequence each immunoSEQ 96-well plate. The authors processed their data as follows. The immunoSEQ output contained only junctional sequences without quality scores, so filtering could not match that applied to full-length reads. To assign V/J genes and CDR3, sequences were annotated against IMGT germline references using PyIR, a Python wrapper for IgBLAST v1.9. Reads with weak V/J assignments (E-value above 1e-6), missing CDR3, stop codons, out-of-frame junctions, or ambiguous translated residues were removed. V3J clonotypes were defined as sequences sharing the same inferred V gene, J gene, and CDR3 amino acid sequence. To compute the percentage overlap between repertoires, the number of shared unique clonotypes was divided by the size of the smaller repertoire. Three approaches were used to assess repertoire richness: RTK rarefaction, the Chao1 estimator, and Recon v2.1 estimates of unobserved clonotypes. Generation probabilities were computed with OLGA for all TCRbeta clonotypes obtained by the gDNA method from several donors. In TCRdb, the immuneACCESS table is reduced to in-frame sequences with V and J assigned. These tables do not hold every clone; where another copy was compared, an unresolved V gene accounts for under half, and the others remain unexplained. That table is the source of V, J and clone size, and D and trimming were worked out from the DNA. In this sample the table shows over 400,000 clones, roughly 95% of which occur a single time. The top ten constitute 0.055% to 0.075% of the sample.

Compared with germline, V lacks 4 bases and J lacks 5 bases; bases without a gene match: 11. The CDR3 sequence holds 18 residues, the cysteine and phenylalanine included. This entry keeps only the CDR3 DNA: 54 bases, framed from base 1. CDR1 SGHAT and CDR2 FQNNGV are derived from the germline V gene. About this clone: The antigen it binds to is not known. No much larger clone exists at a distance of one base, and base qualities are not known.

Here is what the overall study found, with its caveats: Rarefaction of sorted-subset datasets indicated incomplete sequencing despite the large sequencing depth. Because the study included only a small number of donors, the genetic and exposure-history diversity represented was limited. Approximately 5% of naive CD4, 3.5% of naive CD8, approximately 2.2% of memory CD4, and around 0.4% of memory CD8 clonotypes were shared across four donors. Estimated clonotype richness was generally larger for naive than for memory subsets. Compared with non-shared clonotypes, the clonotypes found in all four sorted-subset donors had higher generation probabilities. Pairwise subsampling led to the expectation that sequencing depth would affect the degree of clonotype sharing among donors. Only blood was sampled, and tissue TCR repertoires likely differ from those in blood.

The receptor was isolated from a woman aged 30 to 39 in good health. Here the chain combines TRBV11-2 and TRBJ2-2, and TRBD2 matches 12 of the central bases. Sample: naive CD4+ T cells sorted from blood. The cell subset or site label, read with the paper, signifies: CD45RA+ positively selected. The CDR3: CASSSRPRTSGKTGELFF. The nucleotide sequence reads as follows: TGTGCCAGCAGCTCCCGACCCCGGACTAGCGGGAAAACCGGGGAGCTGTTTTTT.